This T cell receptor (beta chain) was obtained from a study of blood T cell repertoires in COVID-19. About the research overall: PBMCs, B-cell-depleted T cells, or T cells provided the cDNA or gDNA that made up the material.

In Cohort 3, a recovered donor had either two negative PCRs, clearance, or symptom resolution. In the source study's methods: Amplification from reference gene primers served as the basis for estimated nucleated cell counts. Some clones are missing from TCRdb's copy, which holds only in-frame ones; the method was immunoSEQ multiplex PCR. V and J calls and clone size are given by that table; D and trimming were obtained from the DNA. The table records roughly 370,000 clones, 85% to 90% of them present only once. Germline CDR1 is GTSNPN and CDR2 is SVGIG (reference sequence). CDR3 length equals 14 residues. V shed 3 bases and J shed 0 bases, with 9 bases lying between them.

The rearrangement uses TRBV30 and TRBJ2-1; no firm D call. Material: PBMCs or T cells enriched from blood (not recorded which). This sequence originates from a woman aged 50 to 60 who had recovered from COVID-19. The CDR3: CAWSQESSYNEQFF. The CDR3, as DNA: TGTGCCTGGAGCCAAGAGAGCTCCTACAATGAGCAGTTCTTC.